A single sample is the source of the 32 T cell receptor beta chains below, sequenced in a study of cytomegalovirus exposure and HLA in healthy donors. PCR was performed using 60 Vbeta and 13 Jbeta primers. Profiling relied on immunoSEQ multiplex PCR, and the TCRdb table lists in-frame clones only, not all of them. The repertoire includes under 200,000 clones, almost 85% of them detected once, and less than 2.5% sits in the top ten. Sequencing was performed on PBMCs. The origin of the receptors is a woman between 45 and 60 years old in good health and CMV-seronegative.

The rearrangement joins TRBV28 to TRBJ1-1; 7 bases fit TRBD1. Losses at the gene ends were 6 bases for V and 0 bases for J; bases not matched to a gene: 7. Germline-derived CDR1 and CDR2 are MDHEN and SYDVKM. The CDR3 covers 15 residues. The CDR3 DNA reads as TGTGCCAGCAGCGGACAGGAGAATATGAACACTGAAGCTTTCTTT. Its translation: CASSGQENMNTEAFF.

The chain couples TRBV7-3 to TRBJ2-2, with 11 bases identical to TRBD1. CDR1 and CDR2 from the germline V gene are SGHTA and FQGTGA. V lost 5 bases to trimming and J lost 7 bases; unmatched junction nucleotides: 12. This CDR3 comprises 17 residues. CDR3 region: CASSPSSDRGRDGELFF. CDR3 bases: TGTGCCAGCAGCCCTAGCTCGGACAGGGGGCGGGACGGGGAGCTGTTTTTT.

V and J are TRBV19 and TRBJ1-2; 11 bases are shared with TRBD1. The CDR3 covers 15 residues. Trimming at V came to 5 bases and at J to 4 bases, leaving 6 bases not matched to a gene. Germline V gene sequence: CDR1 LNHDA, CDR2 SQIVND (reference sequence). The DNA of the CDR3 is TGTGCCAGTAGTTCCGGACAGGGGGCAATCTATGGCTACACCTTC. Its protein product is CASSSGQGAIYGYTF.

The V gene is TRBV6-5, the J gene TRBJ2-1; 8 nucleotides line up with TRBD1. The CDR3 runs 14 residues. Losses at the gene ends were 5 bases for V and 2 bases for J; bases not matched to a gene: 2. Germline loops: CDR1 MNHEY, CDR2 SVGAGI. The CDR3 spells CASSGTGTYNEQFF. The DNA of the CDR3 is TGTGCCAGCAGTGGGACAGGTACCTACAATGAGCAGTTCTTC.

CDR3 DNA sequence: TGTGCCAGCAGTTCCGGACAGATATTCAATGAGCAGTTCTTC. Translated: CASSSGQIFNEQFF. The chain uses TRBV28 and TRBJ2-1; tentatively, D is TRBD1 (6 bases). Germline loops: CDR1 MDHEN, CDR2 SYDVKM. This CDR3 is 14 amino acids long. V was clipped by 4 bases and J by 6 bases, with 13 bases between them.

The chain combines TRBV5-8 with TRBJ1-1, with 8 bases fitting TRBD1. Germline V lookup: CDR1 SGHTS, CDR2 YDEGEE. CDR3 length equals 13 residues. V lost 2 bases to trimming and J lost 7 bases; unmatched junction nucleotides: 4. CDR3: CASSLRQGHEAFF. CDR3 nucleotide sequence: TGTGCCAGCAGCTTAAGACAGGGGCATGAAGCTTTCTTT.

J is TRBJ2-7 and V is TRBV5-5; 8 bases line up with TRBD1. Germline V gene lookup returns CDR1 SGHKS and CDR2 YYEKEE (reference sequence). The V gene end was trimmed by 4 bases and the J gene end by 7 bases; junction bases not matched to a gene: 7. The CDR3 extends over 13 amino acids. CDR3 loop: CASSPQGAGEQYF. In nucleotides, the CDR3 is TGTGCCAGCAGCCCCCAGGGGGCGGGAGAGCAGTACTTC.

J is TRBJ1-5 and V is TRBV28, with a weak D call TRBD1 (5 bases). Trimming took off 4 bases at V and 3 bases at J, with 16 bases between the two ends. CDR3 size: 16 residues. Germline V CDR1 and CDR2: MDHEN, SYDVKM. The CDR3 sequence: CASSSGQGAFNQPQHF. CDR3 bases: TGTGCCAGCAGTTCAGGACAAGGGGCCTTCAATCAGCCCCAGCATTTT.

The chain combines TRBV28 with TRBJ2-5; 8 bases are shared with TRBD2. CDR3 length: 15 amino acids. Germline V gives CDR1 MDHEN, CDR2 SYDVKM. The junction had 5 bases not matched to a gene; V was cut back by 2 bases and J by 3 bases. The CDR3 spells CASSLLGSGKETQYF. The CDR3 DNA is TGTGCCAGCAGTTTACTCGGTAGCGGGAAAGAGACCCAGTACTTC.

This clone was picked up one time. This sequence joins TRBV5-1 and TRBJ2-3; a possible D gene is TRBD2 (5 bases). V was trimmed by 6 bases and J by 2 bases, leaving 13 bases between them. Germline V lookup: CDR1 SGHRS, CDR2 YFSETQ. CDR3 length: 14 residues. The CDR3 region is CASTYTSLTDTQYF. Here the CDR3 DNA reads TGCGCCAGCACTTATACTAGTCTCACAGATACGCAGTATTTT.

CDR3 in amino acids: CAISASGGENSPLHF. CDR3 bases: TGTGCCATCAGTGCCTCGGGGGGGGAGAATTCACCCCTCCACTTT. V is TRBV10-3 and J is TRBJ1-6; maybe TRBD1 (5 bases). Germline CDR1 is ENHRY and CDR2 is SYGVKD. This CDR3 region has 15 residues. V dropped 4 bases and J dropped 7 bases, with 14 bases sitting between them.

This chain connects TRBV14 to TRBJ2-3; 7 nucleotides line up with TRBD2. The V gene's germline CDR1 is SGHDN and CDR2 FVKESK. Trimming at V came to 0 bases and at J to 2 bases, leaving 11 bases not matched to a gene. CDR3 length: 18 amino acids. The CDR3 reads CASSQDASGLDLTDTQYF. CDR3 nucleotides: TGTGCCAGCAGCCAAGATGCGTCAGGACTAGACCTCACAGATACGCAGTATTTT.

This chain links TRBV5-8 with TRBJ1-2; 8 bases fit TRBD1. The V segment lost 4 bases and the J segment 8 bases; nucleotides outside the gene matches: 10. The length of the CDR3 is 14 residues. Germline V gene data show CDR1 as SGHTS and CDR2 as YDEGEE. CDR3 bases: TGTGCCAGCAGCGTAAACAGGGGGATAGGAGGCTACACCTTC. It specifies CASSVNRGIGGYTF. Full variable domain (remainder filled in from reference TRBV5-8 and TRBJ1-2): EAGVTQSPTHLIKTRGQQATLRCSPISGHTSVYWYQQALGLGLQFLLWYDEGEERNRGNFPPRFSGRQFPNYSSELNVNALELEDSALYLCASSVNRGIGGYTFGSGTRLTVV.

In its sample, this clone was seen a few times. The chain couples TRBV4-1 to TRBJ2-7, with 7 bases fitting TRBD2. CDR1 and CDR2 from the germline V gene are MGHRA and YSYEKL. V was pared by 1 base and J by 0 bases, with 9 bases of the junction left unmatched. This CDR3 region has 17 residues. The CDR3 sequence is CASSQVGLAANSYEQYF. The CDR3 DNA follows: TGCGCCAGCAGCCAAGTAGGTCTAGCGGCCAACTCCTACGAGCAGTACTTC.

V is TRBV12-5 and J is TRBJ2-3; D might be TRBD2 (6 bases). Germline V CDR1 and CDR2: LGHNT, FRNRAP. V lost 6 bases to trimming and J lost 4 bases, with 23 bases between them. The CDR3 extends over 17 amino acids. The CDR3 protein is CASGTPRLEPRADTQYF. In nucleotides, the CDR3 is TGTGCTAGTGGGACCCCTCGACTAGAACCTCGCGCAGATACGCAGTATTTT. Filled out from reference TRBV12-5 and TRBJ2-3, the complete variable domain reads DARVTQTPRHKVTEMGQEVTMRCQPILGHNTVFWYRQTMMQGLELLAYFRNRAPLDDSGMPKDRFSAEMPDATLATLKIQPSEPRDSAVYFCASGTPRLEPRADTQYFGPGTRLTVL.

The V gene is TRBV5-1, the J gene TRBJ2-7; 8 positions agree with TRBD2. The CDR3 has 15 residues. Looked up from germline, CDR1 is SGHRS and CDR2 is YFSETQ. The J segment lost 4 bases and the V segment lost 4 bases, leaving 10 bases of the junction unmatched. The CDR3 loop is CASSIVAGTTYEQYF. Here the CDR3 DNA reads TGCGCCAGCAGCATCGTAGCGGGAACCACTTACGAGCAGTACTTC. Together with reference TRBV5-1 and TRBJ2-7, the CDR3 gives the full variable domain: KAGVTQTPRYLIKTRGQQVTLSCSPISGHRSVSWYQQTPGQGLQFLFEYFSETQRNKGNFPGRFSGRQFSNSRSEMNVSTLELGDSALYLCASSIVAGTTYEQYFGPGTRLTVT.

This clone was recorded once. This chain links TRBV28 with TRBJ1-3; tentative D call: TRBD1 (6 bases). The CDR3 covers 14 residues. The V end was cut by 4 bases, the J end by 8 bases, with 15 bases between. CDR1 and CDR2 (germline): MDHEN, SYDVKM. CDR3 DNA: TGTGCCAGCAGTTCAACAGGGTTTGCGTACACCATATATTTT. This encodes CASSSTGFAYTIYF.

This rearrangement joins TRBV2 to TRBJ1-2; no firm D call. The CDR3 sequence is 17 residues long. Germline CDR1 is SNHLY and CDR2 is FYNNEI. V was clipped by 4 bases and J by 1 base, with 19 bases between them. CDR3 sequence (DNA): TGTGCCAGCAGTGCTCCGGGAGGTACAGCGGTTAACTATGGCTACACCTTC. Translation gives CASSAPGGTAVNYGYTF.

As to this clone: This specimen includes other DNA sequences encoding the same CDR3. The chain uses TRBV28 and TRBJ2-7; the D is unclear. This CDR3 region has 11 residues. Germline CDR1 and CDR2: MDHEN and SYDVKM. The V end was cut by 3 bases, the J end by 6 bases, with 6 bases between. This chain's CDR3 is CASSFLSEQYF. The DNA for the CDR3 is TGTGCCAGCAGTTTTTTGAGCGAGCAGTACTTC.

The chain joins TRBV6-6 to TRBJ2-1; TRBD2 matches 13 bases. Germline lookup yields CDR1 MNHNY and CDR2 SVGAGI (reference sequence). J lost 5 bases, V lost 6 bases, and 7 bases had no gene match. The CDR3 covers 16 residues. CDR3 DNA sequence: TGTGCCAGCAGCGAACCACTAGCGGGAGGGGACAATGAGCAGTTCTTC. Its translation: CASSEPLAGGDNEQFF.

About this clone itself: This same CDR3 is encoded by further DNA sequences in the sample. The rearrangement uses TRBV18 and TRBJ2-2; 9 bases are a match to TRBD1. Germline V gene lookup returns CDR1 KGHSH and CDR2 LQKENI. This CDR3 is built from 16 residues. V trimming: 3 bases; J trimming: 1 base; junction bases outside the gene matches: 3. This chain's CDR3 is CASSPTGQGNTGELFF. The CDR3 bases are TGTGCCAGCTCACCTACGGGACAGGGGAACACCGGGGAGCTGTTTTTT.

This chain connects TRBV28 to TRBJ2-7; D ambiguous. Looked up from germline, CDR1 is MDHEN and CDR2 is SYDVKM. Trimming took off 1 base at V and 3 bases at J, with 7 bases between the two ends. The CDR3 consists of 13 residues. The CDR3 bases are TGTGCCAGCAGTTTATCCAGGTACTACGAGCAGTACTTC. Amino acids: CASSLSRYYEQYF.

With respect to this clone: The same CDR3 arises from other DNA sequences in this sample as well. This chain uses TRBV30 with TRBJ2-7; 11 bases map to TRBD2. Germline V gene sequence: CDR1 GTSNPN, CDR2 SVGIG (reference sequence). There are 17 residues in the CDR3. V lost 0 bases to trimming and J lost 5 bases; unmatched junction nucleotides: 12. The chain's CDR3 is CAWSVLAGVIKGDEQYF. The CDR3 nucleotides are TGTGCCTGGAGTGTACTAGCGGGAGTCATCAAGGGAGACGAGCAGTACTTC.

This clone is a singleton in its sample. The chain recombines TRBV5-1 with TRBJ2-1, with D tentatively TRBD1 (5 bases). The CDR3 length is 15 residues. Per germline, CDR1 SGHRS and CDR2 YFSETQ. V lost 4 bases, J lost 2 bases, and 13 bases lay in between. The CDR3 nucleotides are TGCGCCAGCAGCAACCAGGGCCAAACCTACAATGAGCAGTTCTTC. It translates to CASSNQGQTYNEQFF.

DNA for the CDR3: TGCGCCAGCAGCTCTGGCCCTACAGGGTTGAACACTGAAGCTTTCTTT. Translated, it gives CASSSGPTGLNTEAFF. This chain joins TRBV5-1 and TRBJ1-1; weak D call: TRBD1 (6 bases). The CDR3 totals 16 residues. V lost 3 bases to trimming and J lost 0 bases, with 15 bases between them. Germline V gives CDR1 SGHRS, CDR2 YFSETQ.

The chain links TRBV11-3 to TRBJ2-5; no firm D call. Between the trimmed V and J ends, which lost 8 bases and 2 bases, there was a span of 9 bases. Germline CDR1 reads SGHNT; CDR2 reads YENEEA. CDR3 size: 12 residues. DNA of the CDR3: TGTGCCAGCTCCAGGAATCAAGAGACCCAGTACTTC. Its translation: CASSRNQETQYF.

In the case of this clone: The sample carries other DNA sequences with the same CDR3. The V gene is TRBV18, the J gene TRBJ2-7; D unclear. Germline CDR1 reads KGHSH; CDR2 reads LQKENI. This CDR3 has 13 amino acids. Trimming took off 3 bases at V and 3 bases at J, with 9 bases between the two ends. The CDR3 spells CASSPGLNYEQYF. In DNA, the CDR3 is TGTGCCAGCTCACCGGGCCTTAACTACGAGCAGTACTTC.

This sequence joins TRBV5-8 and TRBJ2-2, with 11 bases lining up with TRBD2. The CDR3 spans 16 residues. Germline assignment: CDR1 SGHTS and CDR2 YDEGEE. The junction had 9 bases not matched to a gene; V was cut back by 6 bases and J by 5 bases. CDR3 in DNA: TGTGCCAGCACCGACACTAGCGGGAGTGCTACCGGGGAGCTGTTTTTT. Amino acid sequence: CASTDTSGSATGELFF.

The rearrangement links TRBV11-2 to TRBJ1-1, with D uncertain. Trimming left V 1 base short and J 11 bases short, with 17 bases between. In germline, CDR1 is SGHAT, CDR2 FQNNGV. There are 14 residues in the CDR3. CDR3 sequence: CASSLVGRPDGAFF. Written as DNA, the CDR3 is TGTGCCAGCAGCTTAGTGGGGAGGCCCGATGGCGCTTTCTTT.

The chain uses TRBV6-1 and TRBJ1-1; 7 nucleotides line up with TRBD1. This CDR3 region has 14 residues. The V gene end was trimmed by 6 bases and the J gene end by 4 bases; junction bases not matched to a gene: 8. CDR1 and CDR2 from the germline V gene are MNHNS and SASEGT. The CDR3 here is CASRNRGGITEAFF. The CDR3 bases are TGTGCCAGCAGAAACAGGGGAGGCATCACTGAAGCTTTCTTT.

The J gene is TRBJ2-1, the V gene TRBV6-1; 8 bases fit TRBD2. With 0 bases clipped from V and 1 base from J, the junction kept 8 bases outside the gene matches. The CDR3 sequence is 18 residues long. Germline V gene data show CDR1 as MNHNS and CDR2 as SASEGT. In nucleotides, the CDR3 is TGTGCCAGCAGTGAAGCGCACGGACTAGCTGGGTCCTACAATGAGCAGTTCTTC. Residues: CASSEAHGLAGSYNEQFF.

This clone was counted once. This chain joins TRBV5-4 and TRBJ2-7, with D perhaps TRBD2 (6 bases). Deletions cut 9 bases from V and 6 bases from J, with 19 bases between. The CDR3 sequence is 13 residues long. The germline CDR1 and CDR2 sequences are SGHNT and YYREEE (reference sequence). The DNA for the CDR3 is TGTGCCACCCGATCGGGACTTGAGACCGAGCAGTACTTC. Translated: CATRSGLETEQYF.